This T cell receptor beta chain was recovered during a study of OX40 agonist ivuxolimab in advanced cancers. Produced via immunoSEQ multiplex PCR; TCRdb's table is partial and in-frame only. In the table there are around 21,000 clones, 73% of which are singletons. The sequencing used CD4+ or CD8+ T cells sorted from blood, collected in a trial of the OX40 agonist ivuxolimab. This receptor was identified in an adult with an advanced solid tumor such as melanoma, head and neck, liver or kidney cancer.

Here the CDR3 DNA reads TGTGCCACCGACCTACCAGGGACGGGGGGCTACACCTTC. This sequence encodes CATDLPGTGGYTF. The chain uses TRBV28 and TRBJ1-2, with a weak D call TRBD1 (5 bases). The CDR3 has 13 residues. Trimming left V 10 bases short and J 8 bases short, with 20 bases between. CDR1 is MDHEN, CDR2 SYDVKM, per germline.